Listed here are 16 T cell receptor beta chains from one sample, sequenced in a study of blood T cells in healthy people across ages. For the second PCR, which ran for about 7 to 11 cycles, a sample-barcoded 5' primer and a J-beta primer mix were used. TCRdb reanalysed the 5' RACE reads using MiXCR and keeps one entry per CDR3 protein. The data contain 850,000 to 1,000,000 distinct CDR3 sequences, about 51% of them singletons. Sequencing input: blood. Receptors were obtained from a woman in her sixties or seventies in good health.

This clonotype was picked up a small number of times. The J gene is TRBJ2-1, the V gene TRBV7-8; 9 nucleotides match TRBD2. In germline, CDR1 is SGHVS, CDR2 FQNEAQ. V gave up 4 bases and J gave up 2 bases; unmatched junction bases: 9. CDR3 length: 17 amino acids. CDR3 loop: CASSSPLAGEAYNEQFF. CDR3 DNA sequence: TGTGCCAGCAGCTCGCCTTTAGCGGGAGAGGCCTACAATGAGCAGTTCTTC.

This clonotype was detected only a few times. This sequence joins TRBV7-2 and TRBJ2-1; D unresolved. The CDR3 totals 15 residues. Looked up from germline, CDR1 is SGHTA and CDR2 is FQGNSA. The V end was cut by 5 bases, the J end by 1 base, with 12 bases between. The CDR3 DNA sequence: TGTGCCAGCAGCGAAGCAATCGGGTCCTACAATGAGCAGTTCTTC. Translated: CASSEAIGSYNEQFF.

The chain couples TRBV7-3 to TRBJ2-3, with a tentative D call TRBD2 (6 bases). Trimming shortened V by 5 bases and J by 6 bases, and 15 bases separated the two germline ends. The germline V gene encodes CDR1 SGHTA and CDR2 FQGTGA. This CDR3 comprises 14 residues. CDR3 coding DNA: TGTGCCAGCAGCAACGCGGGGCGCCCGGATACGCAGTATTTT. It encodes CASSNAGRPDTQYF.

The CDR3 region has the DNA TGTGCCAGCTGCCCCCGGACAGGTCAGCAAGAGACCCAGTACTTC. Encoded protein: CASCPRTGQQETQYF. The gene calls are TRBV18 and TRBJ2-5; 7 bases map to TRBD1. The germline V gene has CDR1 KGHSH and CDR2 LQKENI. The ends lost 7 bases at V and 2 bases at J; junction bases unmatched: 10. The CDR3 sequence is 15 residues long.

A remark on this clonotype: One end of the junction is discordant with germline, which a read error may explain. J is TRBJ2-1 and V is TRBV15, with D possibly being TRBD2 (6 bases). The CDR3 is made up of 14 amino acids. In germline, CDR1 is LNHNV, CDR2 YYDKDF (reference sequence). CDR3: CATGRGEVPDEQFF. The CDR3 DNA is TGTGCCACCGGCAGAGGGGAGGTTCCGGATGAGCAGTTCTTC.

This clonotype was seen more than once but under ten times. The gene calls are TRBV10-3 and TRBJ2-5; TRBD2 matches at 12 bases. The CDR3 has 16 amino acids. Trimming at V came to 0 bases and at J to 1 base, leaving 0 bases not matched to a gene. The germline V gene encodes CDR1 ENHRY and CDR2 SYGVKD. CDR3 loop: CAISESGLAGQETQYF. DNA of the CDR3: TGTGCCATCAGTGAGTCGGGACTAGCGGGCCAAGAGACCCAGTACTTC.

Note on this clonotype: The junction differs from germline at one of its ends, possibly a read error. V usage is TRBV27 and J usage is TRBJ2-2, with D maybe TRBD2 (6 bases). Germline CDR1 MNHEY, CDR2 SMNVEV (reference sequence). The CDR3 covers 14 residues. CDR3 amino acids: CASSISGDSGELFF. Written as DNA, the CDR3 is TGTGCCAGCAGTATATCCGGGGACTCCGGGGAGCTGTTTTTT.

V usage is TRBV20-1 and J usage is TRBJ2-4; 11 positions match TRBD2. Germline-derived CDR1 and CDR2 are DFQATT and SNEGSKA (reference sequence). V lost 4 bases to trimming and J lost 1 base; unmatched junction nucleotides: 15. The CDR3 consists of 19 residues. The CDR3 nucleotides read TGCAGTGCTAACGCCCAACTAGCGGGAGAGCTCGGGGCCAAAAACATTCAGTACTTC. Its protein is CSANAQLAGELGAKNIQYF.

This chain uses TRBV7-2 with TRBJ2-7; 8 nucleotides match TRBD1. With 0 bases clipped from V and 5 bases from J, the junction kept 6 bases outside the gene matches. From germline, CDR1 is SGHTA and CDR2 FQGNSA. There are 15 residues in the CDR3. CDR3 nucleotides: TGTGCCAGCAGCTTAGCTGGGACAGGTTACCACGAGCAGTACTTC. Encoded protein: CASSLAGTGYHEQYF.

The chain links TRBV5-1 to TRBJ1-1, with 10 bases aligning to TRBD1. J lost 6 bases, V lost 4 bases, and 12 bases had no gene match. Germline CDR1 reads SGHRS; CDR2 reads YFSETQ. The CDR3 runs 16 residues. The CDR3 DNA sequence: TGCGCCAGCAGCGCCGGGACAGGGGTTTCGGTAGCTGAAGCTTTCTTT. Translation gives CASSAGTGVSVAEAFF.

V and J are TRBV4-2 and TRBJ1-4, with D tentatively TRBD1 (6 bases). CDR1 LGHNA and CDR2 YNFKEQ come from the germline V gene. This CDR3 contains 17 residues. With 4 bases removed from V and 1 base from J, the gap between germline ends came to 16 bases. CDR3 sequence reads: CASSRGQGGLTNEKLFF. CDR3 sequence (DNA): TGTGCCAGCAGCCGGGGGCAGGGCGGGTTAACTAATGAAAAACTGTTTTTT.

On this clonotype itself: The conserved closing phenylalanine or tryptophan is absent in this CDR3, likely reflecting a read error. The chain is built from TRBV29-1 and TRBJ2-1, with D maybe TRBD2 (6 bases). The CDR3 consists of 14 residues. V was cut by 6 bases and J by 4 bases, with 16 bases left in between. CDR1 and CDR2 from the germline V gene are SQVTM and ANQGSEA. The CDR3 DNA follows: TGCAGCGTAGCCGGGACTGGAGTATACAATGAGCAGTTCTAC. Amino acid sequence: CSVAGTGVYNEQFY.

This clonotype was observed a single time. V usage is TRBV27 and J usage is TRBJ2-7; 10 nucleotides agree with TRBD1. The CDR3 spans 15 residues. Trimming removed 4 bases from V and 0 bases from J; junction bases left unmatched: 3. Germline V lookup: CDR1 MNHEY, CDR2 SMNVEV (reference sequence). The CDR3 sequence is CASSSGQGTSYEQYF. As DNA, the CDR3 is TGTGCCAGCAGTTCGGGACAGGGGACCTCCTACGAGCAGTACTTC.

The chain is built from TRBV9 and TRBJ2-1; unclear D gene. This CDR3 comprises 13 residues. CDR1 is SGDLS, CDR2 YYNGEE, per germline. V lost 4 bases, J lost 7 bases, and 12 bases lay in between. This CDR3 is CASSPPRRNEQFF. CDR3 DNA: TGTGCCAGCAGCCCCCCCCGACGAAATGAGCAGTTCTTC.

This clonotype appeared a few times. The CDR3 DNA reads TGTGCCAGCAGCGTAGTGGCGGGACTCCAAGAGACCCAGTACTTC. Translated, it gives CASSVVAGLQETQYF. The chain employs TRBV9 and TRBJ2-5; D may be TRBD2 (6 bases). The germline CDR1 and CDR2 sequences are SGDLS and YYNGEE. V was clipped by 0 bases and J by 1 base, with 10 bases between them. The CDR3 has 15 amino acids.

The CDR3, as DNA: TGTGCCAGCAGCTTGGCACGGGACAGCTACTACGAGCAGTACTTC. It is translated as CASSLARDSYYEQYF. J is TRBJ2-7 and V is TRBV7-8; 7 bases agree with TRBD1. The CDR3 covers 15 residues. Germline-derived CDR1 and CDR2 are SGHVS and FQNEAQ. The junction had 8 bases not matched to a gene; V was cut back by 3 bases and J by 3 bases.